One and the same sample provided the 27 T cell receptor beta chains below, sequenced in a study of OX40 agonist ivuxolimab in advanced cancers. Here immunoSEQ multiplex PCR was the method, and the copy in TCRdb shows in-frame clones only, minus some. The top ten hold approximately 0.32% of the sample, which has around 62,000 clones, around 93% seen once. The specimen comprised CD4+ or CD8+ T cells sorted from blood, sampled in a trial of the OX40 agonist ivuxolimab. These receptors were taken from an adult with an advanced solid tumor such as melanoma, head and neck, liver or kidney cancer.

The chain joins TRBV27 to TRBJ2-1; D is uncertain. CDR1 is MNHEY, CDR2 SMNVEV, per germline (reference sequence). Trimming pared 5 bases from V and 4 bases from J, leaving 12 bases between. CDR3 length equals 14 residues. CDR3 protein: CASSQTPGYNEQFF. The CDR3 region has the DNA TGTGCCAGCAGTCAAACCCCCGGATACAATGAGCAGTTCTTC.

The rearrangement joins TRBV12-5 to TRBJ2-7; tentatively, D is TRBD1 or TRBD2 (5 bases each). Trimming removed 2 bases at V and 3 bases at J, with 14 bases between. CDR3 length: 15 amino acids. Germline-derived CDR1 and CDR2 are LGHNT and FRNRAP. CDR3 nucleotide sequence: TGTGCTAGTGGTTTGTTGGGACGGAATAGCTACGAGCAGTACTTC. Amino acids: CASGLLGRNSYEQYF. The complete variable domain, with remaining parts taken from reference TRBV12-5 and TRBJ2-7, reads DARVTQTPRHKVTEMGQEVTMRCQPILGHNTVFWYRQTMMQGLELLAYFRNRAPLDDSGMPKDRFSAEMPDATLATLKIQPSEPRDSAVYFCASGLLGRNSYEQYFGPGTRLTVT.

The CDR3 DNA reads as TGTGCCAGCAGAACCAACACCGGGGAGCTGTTTTTT. It codes for CASRTNTGELFF. The chain has TRBV6-6 and TRBJ2-2; D unclear. Trimming removed 6 bases from V and 2 bases from J, with 4 bases in between. Germline CDR1 reads MNHNY; CDR2 reads SVGAGI (reference sequence). This CDR3 is built from 12 residues.

The chain combines TRBV6-6 with TRBJ2-7, with D unresolved. The CDR3 has 13 amino acids. Trimming left V 2 bases short and J 5 bases short, with 10 bases between. Germline values: CDR1 MNHNY, CDR2 SVGAGI (reference sequence). CDR3 residues: CASSYSPMNEQYF. The CDR3 DNA sequence: TGTGCCAGCAGTTACAGCCCCATGAACGAGCAGTACTTC.

This chain's CDR3 is CASSLSGSRSYEQYF. Here the CDR3 DNA reads TGTGCCAGCAGCTTGTCCGGGAGTAGGTCCTACGAGCAGTACTTC. This chain links TRBV13 with TRBJ2-5; maybe TRBD2 (6 bases). The J call may be wrong; the DNA end is better matched by TRBJ2-7. Per the germline V gene, CDR1 is PRHDT and CDR2 is FYEKMQ (reference sequence). This CDR3 region has 15 residues.

The chain uses TRBV6-6 and TRBJ2-3, with a tentative D call TRBD2 (5 bases). CDR1 and CDR2 (germline): MNHNY, SVGAGI (reference sequence). The length of the CDR3 is 14 residues. The V and J ends lost 2 bases and 1 base respectively, with 7 bases between them. CDR3 sequence: CASSYVRGTDTQYF. CDR3 coding DNA: TGTGCCAGCAGTTACGTGAGGGGCACAGATACGCAGTATTTT.

The rearrangement links TRBV28 to TRBJ1-6, with 7 positions matching TRBD1. Germline-derived CDR1 and CDR2 are MDHEN and SYDVKM. Trimming took 5 bases from V and 4 from J; bases not matched to a gene: 5. The CDR3 covers 15 residues. CDR3 nucleotide sequence: TGTGCCAGCAGTCCCAACAGGGGTTATAATTCACCCCTCCACTTT. Amino acids: CASSPNRGYNSPLHF.

This clone has just one count. This chain connects TRBV7-2 to TRBJ1-2; 8 bases are shared with TRBD1. Germline loops: CDR1 SGHTA, CDR2 FQGNSA. This CDR3 comprises 13 residues. The V and J ends lost 6 bases and 6 bases, in that order; junction bases with no gene match: 6. The CDR3 sequence: CASSFRGRDGYTF. CDR3 sequence (DNA): TGTGCCAGCAGTTTCAGGGGGCGGGATGGCTACACCTTC.

The V gene is TRBV11-1, the J gene TRBJ2-3; D gene ambiguous. CDR3 length: 12 amino acids. V dropped 1 base and J dropped 4 bases, with 3 bases sitting between them. Germline V lookup: CDR1 SGHAT, CDR2 FQDESV (reference sequence). CDR3 region: CASSLVADTQYF. The CDR3 region has the DNA TGTGCCAGCAGCTTAGTGGCAGATACGCAGTATTTT.

The chain joins TRBV27 to TRBJ2-7, with no clear D. Germline lookup yields CDR1 MNHEY and CDR2 SMNVEV (reference sequence). The CDR3 totals 16 residues. V lost 5 bases and J lost 0, with 17 bases in between. The CDR3 protein is CASSTPRGRSSYEQYF. CDR3 in DNA: TGTGCCAGCAGTACCCCCCGAGGCCGGAGCTCCTACGAGCAGTACTTC.

V gene TRBV5-1 combines with J gene TRBJ2-4; 7 nucleotides match TRBD2. CDR1 SGHRS and CDR2 YFSETQ come from the germline V gene. The CDR3 loop spans 16 amino acids. Germline trimming cut 0 bases from V and 1 base from J; bases unmatched to any gene: 4. CDR3 DNA sequence: TGCGCCAGCAGCTTGGGAGGGGAGGGGGCCAAAAACATTCAGTACTTC. Its translation: CASSLGGEGAKNIQYF.

The chain uses TRBV27 and TRBJ1-1; tentative D call: TRBD1 (5 bases). Trimming took off 6 bases at V and 1 base at J, with 12 bases between the two ends. The length of the CDR3 is 14 residues. Germline V gene sequence: CDR1 MNHEY, CDR2 SMNVEV (reference sequence). The CDR3 is CASSSPTGNTEAFF. CDR3 sequence (DNA): TGTGCCAGCAGCTCACCCACAGGGAACACTGAAGCTTTCTTT.

The V call is TRBV9, the J call TRBJ2-1; 7 bases are a match to TRBD2. J lost 9 bases, V lost 4 bases, and 19 bases had no gene match. CDR3 size: 17 residues. Germline loops: CDR1 SGDLS, CDR2 YYNGEE. The CDR3, as DNA: TGTGCCAGCAGCCCCCGGTGGGGCCAGCGGGAATCGATTGAGCAGTTCTTC. Amino acids: CASSPRWGQRESIEQFF.

The chain is built from TRBV19 and TRBJ1-1; unclear D gene. The CDR3 sequence is 14 residues long. V was cut by 1 base and J by 3 bases, with 9 bases left in between. The V gene's germline CDR1 is LNHDA and CDR2 SQIVND (reference sequence). CDR3 bases: TGTGCCAGTAGTATAGGGGCCGGGGACACTGAAGCTTTCTTT. Protein: CASSIGAGDTEAFF.

This chain connects TRBV28 to TRBJ1-1, with D unclear. The germline CDR1 and CDR2 sequences are MDHEN and SYDVKM. V was shortened by 2 bases and J by 0 bases, with 7 bases between the two germline ends. The CDR3 contains 14 residues. The CDR3 sequence is CASSLVSVNTEAFF. The CDR3 bases are TGTGCCAGCAGTTTAGTCTCAGTGAACACTGAAGCTTTCTTT. Combining the CDR3 with reference TRBV28 and TRBJ1-1 gives the whole variable domain DVKVTQSSRYLVKRTGEKVFLECVQDMDHENMFWYRQDPGLGLRLIYFSYDVKMKEKGDIPEGYSVSREKKERFSLILESASTNQTSMYLCASSLVSVNTEAFFGQGTRLTVV.

The chain links TRBV5-4 to TRBJ2-1; D gene uncertain. From germline, CDR1 is SGHNT and CDR2 YYREEE (reference sequence). The V end was cut by 0 bases, the J end by 4 bases, with 8 bases between. The CDR3 sequence is 14 residues long. The CDR3 is CASSLATIYNEQFF. CDR3 coding DNA: TGTGCCAGCAGCTTGGCGACAATTTACAATGAGCAGTTCTTC.

This clone was seen a few times. The rearrangement uses TRBV19 and TRBJ2-1; D call uncertain. V was trimmed by 1 base and J by 10 bases, leaving 8 bases between them. The CDR3 is 12 amino acids. Germline-derived CDR1 and CDR2 are LNHDA and SQIVND (reference sequence). This CDR3 reads CASSIAQGEQFF. Written as DNA, the CDR3 is TGTGCCAGTAGTATAGCACAAGGAGAGCAGTTCTTC.

This clone was observed a single time. The chain employs TRBV7-9 and TRBJ2-1; 7 bases line up with TRBD2. CDR1 and CDR2 (germline): SEHNR, FQNEAQ (reference sequence). The length of the CDR3 is 15 residues. Trimming cost V 4 bases and J 7 bases; bases outside gene matches: 10. CDR3 in amino acids: CASSSLYGGDNEQFF. CDR3 nucleotides: TGTGCCAGCAGCTCCCTATATGGGGGGGATAATGAGCAGTTCTTC.

The CDR3: CASRRQGIYYEQYF. The DNA for the CDR3 is TGTGCCAGCAGAAGGCAGGGGATTTACTACGAGCAGTACTTC. The chain uses TRBV5-8 and TRBJ2-7; the D gene is possibly TRBD1 (6 bases). Trimming took off 5 bases at V and 3 bases at J, with 15 bases between the two ends. CDR3 length: 14 residues. CDR1 and CDR2 (germline): SGHTS, YDEGEE.

V gene TRBV19 combines with J gene TRBJ2-1; 8 bases are shared with TRBD2. Trimming cost V 5 bases and J 8 bases; bases outside gene matches: 8. There are 14 residues in the CDR3. Per germline, CDR1 LNHDA and CDR2 SQIVND (reference sequence). The CDR3 DNA reads as TGTGCCAGTAGTTCACGGGAGGGCCGCGATGAGCAGTTCTTC. Translated: CASSSREGRDEQFF.

CDR3 amino acids: CAATSRSGKNTGELFF. As DNA, the CDR3 is TGTGCCGCCACCTCCCGGAGCGGGAAGAACACCGGGGAGCTGTTTTTT. The chain is built from TRBV10-3 and TRBJ2-2; 7 nucleotides line up with TRBD2. The germline gives CDR1 ENHRY, CDR2 SYGVKD. There are 16 residues in the CDR3. The junction had 13 bases not matched to a gene; V was cut back by 11 bases and J by 1 base.

The chain carries TRBV5-1 and TRBJ1-5, with no clear D. Trimming removed 1 base at V and 3 bases at J, with 11 bases between. Germline V gene lookup returns CDR1 SGHRS and CDR2 YFSETQ. The CDR3 contains 15 residues. Here the CDR3 reads CASSLSSGLNQPQHF. The DNA of the CDR3 is TGCGCCAGCAGCTTGTCTTCAGGCCTCAATCAGCCCCAGCATTTT.

The chain joins TRBV5-1 to TRBJ2-1; TRBD2 agrees at 10 bases. V was pared by 5 bases and J by 7 bases, with 9 bases of the junction left unmatched. The CDR3 contains 15 residues. Per germline, CDR1 SGHRS and CDR2 YFSETQ. The CDR3 DNA follows: TGCGCCAGCAGGGAGCAAGCGGGAGGGTATAATGAGCAGTTCTTC. Protein sequence: CASREQAGGYNEQFF. The full variable domain, in which reference TRBV5-1 and TRBJ2-1 provide the parts outside the CDR3, is KAGVTQTPRYLIKTRGQQVTLSCSPISGHRSVSWYQQTPGQGLQFLFEYFSETQRNKGNFPGRFSGRQFSNSRSEMNVSTLELGDSALYLCASREQAGGYNEQFFGPGTRLTVL.

This clone was counted between two and nine times. V and J are TRBV28 and TRBJ2-1; TRBD2 matches at 10 bases. The CDR3 spans 17 residues. CDR1 and CDR2 from the germline V gene are MDHEN and SYDVKM. V lost 6 bases, J lost 3 bases, and 11 bases stayed unmatched. As DNA, the CDR3 is TGTGCCAGCAGCCTCCTTTGGCTAGCGGGAGACTACAATGAGCAGTTCTTC. It codes for CASSLLWLAGDYNEQFF.

The rearrangement uses TRBV6-1 and TRBJ2-7; TRBD2 is a possible D gene (5 bases). Between the trimmed V and J ends, which lost 5 bases and 2 bases, there was a span of 16 bases. Germline loops: CDR1 MNHNS, CDR2 SASEGT. The length of the CDR3 is 15 residues. The CDR3 nucleotides read TGTGCCAGCAGTACTAGACCCGACTCAGCCTACGAGCAGTACTTC. Its protein product is CASSTRPDSAYEQYF.

This chain connects TRBV6-5 to TRBJ1-1; D unresolved. Looked up from germline, CDR1 is MNHEY and CDR2 is SVGAGI. The CDR3 is made up of 13 amino acids. V was clipped by 6 bases and J by 4 bases, with 12 bases between them. The CDR3 DNA reads TGTGCCAGCAGACAAACAGCAGGCACTGAAGCTTTCTTT. Its translation: CASRQTAGTEAFF.

V is TRBV5-1 and J is TRBJ1-2, with D tentatively TRBD1 (6 bases). Germline lookup yields CDR1 SGHRS and CDR2 YFSETQ. With 0 bases removed from V and 0 bases from J, the gap between germline ends came to 12 bases. This CDR3 has 16 residues. The CDR3 sequence: CASSLDPGQTNYGYTF. In DNA, the CDR3 is TGCGCCAGCAGCTTGGACCCGGGACAAACTAACTATGGCTACACCTTC.